This T cell receptor (beta chain) stems from a study of blood T cell repertoires in COVID-19. Study-wide background: From the United States, Italy and Spain came samples of acute and convalescent COVID-19. From T cells, B-cell-depleted T cells, or PBMCs came the material, which was cDNA or gDNA.

In the study's own analysis: Amplification of reference gene primers was used by the study to estimate nucleated cell counts. Sequencing was performed with immunoSEQ multiplex PCR; in TCRdb, only in-frame clones are kept and a portion is missing. That table supplies the V and J calls and clone size; D and trimming were determined from the DNA. The sample shows 140,000 or so clones, 75% to 85% of them seen only once. The V gene lost 2 bases and the J gene lost 9 bases, with 26 bases spanning the gap. CDR3 length: 17 amino acids. From germline, CDR1 is MGHRA and CDR2 YSYEKL. J is TRBJ2-7 and V is TRBV4-1; D perhaps matches TRBD2 (5 bases). Sequenced: peripheral blood. This sequence originates from a man aged 55 to 70 with acute or convalescent COVID-19. In nucleotides, the CDR3 is TGCGCCAGCAGCCAATCAACCGGGCCCTCAGCGGCCTCCCGGCAGTACTTC. Its protein product is CASSQSTGPSAASRQYF.